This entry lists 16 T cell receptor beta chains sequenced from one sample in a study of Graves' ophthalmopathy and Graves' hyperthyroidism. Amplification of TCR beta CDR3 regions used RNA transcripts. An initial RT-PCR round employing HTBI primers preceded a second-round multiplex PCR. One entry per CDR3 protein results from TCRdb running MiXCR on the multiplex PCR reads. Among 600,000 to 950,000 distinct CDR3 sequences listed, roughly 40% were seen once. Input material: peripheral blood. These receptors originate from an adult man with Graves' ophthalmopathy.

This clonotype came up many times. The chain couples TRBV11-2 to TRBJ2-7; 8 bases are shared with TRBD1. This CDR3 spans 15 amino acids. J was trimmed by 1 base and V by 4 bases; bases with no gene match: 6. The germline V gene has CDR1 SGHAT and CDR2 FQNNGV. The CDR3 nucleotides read TGTGCCAGCAGCTCCCGCGACAGGGGTTCCTACGAGCAGTACTTC. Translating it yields CASSSRDRGSYEQYF.

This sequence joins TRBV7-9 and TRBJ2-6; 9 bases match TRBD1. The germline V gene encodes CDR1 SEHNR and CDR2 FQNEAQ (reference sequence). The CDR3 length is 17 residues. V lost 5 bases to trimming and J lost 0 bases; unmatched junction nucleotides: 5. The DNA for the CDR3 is TGTGCCAGCAGCCTAGACAGGGGGGTCTCTGGGGCCAACGTCCTGACTTTC. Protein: CASSLDRGVSGANVLTF.

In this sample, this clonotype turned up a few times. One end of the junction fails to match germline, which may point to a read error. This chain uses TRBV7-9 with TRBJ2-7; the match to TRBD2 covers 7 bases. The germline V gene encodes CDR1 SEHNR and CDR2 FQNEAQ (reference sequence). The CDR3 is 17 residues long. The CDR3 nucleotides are TGCGCCAGCAGCCAGCCCATCGGTCCGGGGGGTCCGTACGAGCAGTACTTC. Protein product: CASSQPIGPGGPYEQYF.

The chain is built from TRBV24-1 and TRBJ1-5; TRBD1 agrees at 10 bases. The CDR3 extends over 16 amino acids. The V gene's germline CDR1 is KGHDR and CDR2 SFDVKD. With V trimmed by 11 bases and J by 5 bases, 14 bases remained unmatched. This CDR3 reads CASSVTPGTGDQPQHF. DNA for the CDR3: TGTGCCAGCAGCGTGACGCCCGGGACAGGGGATCAGCCCCAGCATTTT.

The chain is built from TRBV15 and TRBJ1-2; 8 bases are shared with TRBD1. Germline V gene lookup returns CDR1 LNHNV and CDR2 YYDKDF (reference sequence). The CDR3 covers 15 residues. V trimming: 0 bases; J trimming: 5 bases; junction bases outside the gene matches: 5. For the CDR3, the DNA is TGTGCCACCAGCAGAGATCTGACAGGGGCATATGGCTACACCTTC. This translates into CATSRDLTGAYGYTF.

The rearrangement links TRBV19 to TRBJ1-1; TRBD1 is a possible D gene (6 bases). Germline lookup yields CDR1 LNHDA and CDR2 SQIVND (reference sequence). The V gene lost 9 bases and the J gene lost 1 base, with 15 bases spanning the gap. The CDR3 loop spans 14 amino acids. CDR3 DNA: TGTGCCAGCGGACGGGGGGCGCCGAACACTGAAGCTTTCTTT. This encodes CASGRGAPNTEAFF.

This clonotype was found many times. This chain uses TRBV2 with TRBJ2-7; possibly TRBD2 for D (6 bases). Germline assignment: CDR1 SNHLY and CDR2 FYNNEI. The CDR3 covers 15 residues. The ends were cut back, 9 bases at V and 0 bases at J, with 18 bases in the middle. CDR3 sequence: CASTEVSGLSYEQYF. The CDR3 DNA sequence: TGTGCCAGTACTGAAGTATCGGGACTCTCCTACGAGCAGTACTTC.

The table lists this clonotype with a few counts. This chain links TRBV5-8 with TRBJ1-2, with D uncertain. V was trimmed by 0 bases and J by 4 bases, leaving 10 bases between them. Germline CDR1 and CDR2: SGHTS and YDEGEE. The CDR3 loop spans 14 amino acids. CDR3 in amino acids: CASSLAKSGYGYTF. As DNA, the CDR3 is TGTGCCAGCAGCTTGGCCAAGTCGGGCTATGGCTACACCTTC. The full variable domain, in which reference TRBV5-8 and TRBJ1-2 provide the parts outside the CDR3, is EAGVTQSPTHLIKTRGQQATLRCSPISGHTSVYWYQQALGLGLQFLLWYDEGEERNRGNFPPRFSGRQFPNYSSELNVNALELEDSALYLCASSLAKSGYGYTFGSGTRLTVV.

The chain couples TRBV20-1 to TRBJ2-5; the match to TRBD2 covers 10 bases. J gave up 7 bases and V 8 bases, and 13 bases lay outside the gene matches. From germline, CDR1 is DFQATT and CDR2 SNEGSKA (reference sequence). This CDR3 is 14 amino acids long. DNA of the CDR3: TGCAGTTTAACCCTAGCGGGAGACCACGGGACCCAGTACTTC. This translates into CSLTLAGDHGTQYF.

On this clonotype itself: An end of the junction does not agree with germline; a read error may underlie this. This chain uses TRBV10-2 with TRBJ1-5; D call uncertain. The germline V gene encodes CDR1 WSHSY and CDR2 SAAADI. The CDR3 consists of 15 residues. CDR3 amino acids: CASKASTEANQPQHF. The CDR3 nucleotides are TGTGCCAGCAAAGCATCTACGGAGGCAAATCAGCCCCAGCATTTT.

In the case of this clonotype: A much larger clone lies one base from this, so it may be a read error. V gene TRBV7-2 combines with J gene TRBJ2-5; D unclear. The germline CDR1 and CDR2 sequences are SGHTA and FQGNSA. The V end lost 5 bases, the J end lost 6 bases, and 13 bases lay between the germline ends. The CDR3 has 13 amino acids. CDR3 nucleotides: TGTGCCAGCAGCACAGTCGGTTCACAGACCCAGTACTTC. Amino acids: CASSTVGSQTQYF.

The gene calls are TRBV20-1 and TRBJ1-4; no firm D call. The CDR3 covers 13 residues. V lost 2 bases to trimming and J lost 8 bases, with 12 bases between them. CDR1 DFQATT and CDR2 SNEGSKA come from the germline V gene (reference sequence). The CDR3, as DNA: TGCAGTGCTAGAAGACACGGGAGAGAAAAACTGTTTTTT. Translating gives CSARRHGREKLFF.

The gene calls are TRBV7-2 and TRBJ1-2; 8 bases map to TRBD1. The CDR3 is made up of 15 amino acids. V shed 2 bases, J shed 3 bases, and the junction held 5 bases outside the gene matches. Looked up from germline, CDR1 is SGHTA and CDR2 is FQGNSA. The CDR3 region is CASSLMGQEDYGYTF. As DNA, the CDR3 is TGTGCCAGCAGCTTAATGGGACAGGAAGACTATGGCTACACCTTC.

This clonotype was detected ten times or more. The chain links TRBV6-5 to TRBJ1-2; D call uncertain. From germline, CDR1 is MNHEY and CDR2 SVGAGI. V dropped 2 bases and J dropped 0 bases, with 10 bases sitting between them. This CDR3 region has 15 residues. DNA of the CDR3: TGTGCCAGCAGTTACATCGGGAGCTCTAACTATGGCTACACCTTC. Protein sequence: CASSYIGSSNYGYTF.

The CDR3 sequence: CSARNRDGQAGQETQYF. The CDR3 DNA reads as TGCAGTGCCCGGAACCGCGATGGACAAGCCGGGCAAGAGACCCAGTACTTC. This sequence joins TRBV20-1 and TRBJ2-5; TRBD1 might be the D (5 bases). The germline CDR1 and CDR2 sequences are DFQATT and SNEGSKA (reference sequence). Trimming left V 6 bases short and J 2 bases short, with 25 bases between. There are 17 residues in the CDR3.

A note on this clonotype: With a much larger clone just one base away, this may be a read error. As DNA, the CDR3 is TGTGCCATCAGTGACCCTGGGAGGGGGGCCAACGTCCTGACTTTC. Translating it yields CAISDPGRGANVLTF. The chain carries TRBV10-3 and TRBJ2-6; maybe TRBD2 (6 bases). Trimming cost V 3 bases and J 4 bases, with 10 bases left between them. There are 15 residues in the CDR3. Per the germline V gene, CDR1 is ENHRY and CDR2 is SYGVKD.